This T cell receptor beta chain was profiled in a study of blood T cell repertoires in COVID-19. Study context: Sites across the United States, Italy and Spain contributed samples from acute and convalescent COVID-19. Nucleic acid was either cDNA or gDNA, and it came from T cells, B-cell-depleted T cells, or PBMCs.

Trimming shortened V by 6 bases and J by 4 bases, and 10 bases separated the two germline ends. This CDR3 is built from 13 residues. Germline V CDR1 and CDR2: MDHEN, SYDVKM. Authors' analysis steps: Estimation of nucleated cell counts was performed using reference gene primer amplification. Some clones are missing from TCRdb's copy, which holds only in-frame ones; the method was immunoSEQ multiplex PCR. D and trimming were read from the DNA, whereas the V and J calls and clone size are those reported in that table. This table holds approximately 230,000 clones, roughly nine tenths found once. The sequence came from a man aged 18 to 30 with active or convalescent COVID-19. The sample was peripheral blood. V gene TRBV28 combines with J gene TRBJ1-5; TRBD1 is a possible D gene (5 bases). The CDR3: CASRRQYNQPQHF. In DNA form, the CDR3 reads TGTGCCAGCAGACGACAGTATAATCAGCCCCAGCATTTT. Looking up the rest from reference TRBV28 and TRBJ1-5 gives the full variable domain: DVKVTQSSRYLVKRTGEKVFLECVQDMDHENMFWYRQDPGLGLRLIYFSYDVKMKEKGDIPEGYSVSREKKERFSLILESASTNQTSMYLCASRRQYNQPQHFGDGTRLSIL.